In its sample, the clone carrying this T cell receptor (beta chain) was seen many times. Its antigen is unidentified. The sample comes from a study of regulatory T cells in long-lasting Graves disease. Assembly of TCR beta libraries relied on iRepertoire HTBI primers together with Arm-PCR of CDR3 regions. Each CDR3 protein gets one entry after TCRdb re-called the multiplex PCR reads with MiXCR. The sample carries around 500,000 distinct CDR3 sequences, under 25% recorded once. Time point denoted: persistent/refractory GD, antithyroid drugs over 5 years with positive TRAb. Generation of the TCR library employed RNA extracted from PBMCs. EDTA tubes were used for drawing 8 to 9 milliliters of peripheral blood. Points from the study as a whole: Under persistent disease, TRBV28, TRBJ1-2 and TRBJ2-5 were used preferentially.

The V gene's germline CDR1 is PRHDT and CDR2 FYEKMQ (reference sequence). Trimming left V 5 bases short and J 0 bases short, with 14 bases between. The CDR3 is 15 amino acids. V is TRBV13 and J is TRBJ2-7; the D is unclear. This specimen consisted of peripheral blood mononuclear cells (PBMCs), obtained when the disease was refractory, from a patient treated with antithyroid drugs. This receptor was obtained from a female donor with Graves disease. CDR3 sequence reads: CASSALNHVSYEQYF. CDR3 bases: TGTGCCAGCAGCGCCCTGAACCATGTCTCCTACGAGCAGTACTTC. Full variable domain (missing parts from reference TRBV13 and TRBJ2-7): AAGVIQSPRHLIKEKRETATLKCYPIPRHDTVYWYQQGPGQDPQFLISFYEKMQSDKGSIPDRFSAQQFSDYHSELNMSSLELGDSALYFCASSALNHVSYEQYFGPGTRLTVT.